This paragraph reports one TCR beta chain. Germline is not matched at one junction end, which may reflect a read error. The data were obtained in a study of blood T cells in healthy people across ages. Study overall: Template-switching capture recovered about one barcoded beta molecule per two T cells.

Then a second PCR, running roughly 7 to 11 cycles, was carried out with a sample-barcoded 5' primer and a J-beta primer mix. TCRdb reprocessed the 5' RACE reads via MiXCR and lists one record per CDR3 protein. The sample includes 1.5 million to 1.8 million distinct CDR3 sequences, roughly two fifths of them seen just once. The CDR3 is made up of 15 amino acids. Germline V gene data show CDR1 as SGHTA and CDR2 as FQGNSA. The receptor was derived from a woman aged 18-29 years in good health. Sequencing was performed on blood. The rearrangement joins TRBV7-2 to TRBJ1-2; no definite D call. Written as DNA, the CDR3 is TGTGCCAGCGGCTTAGTTGGGCGCTGGTTCTATGGCTACACCTTC. Protein: CASGLVGRWFYGYTF.